The T cell receptor (beta chain) under discussion was sequenced for a study of cytomegalovirus exposure and HLA in healthy donors. A remark on this clone: Its antigen remains unknown.

Study findings and constraints: HLA-A and HLA-B allele assignments for most subjects were reportedly predicted accurately using TCR beta sequences. Rarity marked most TCR sequences, yet some public TCRs occurred in many donors. Association of a missense DCLRE1C variant with TCR beta V- and J-gene trimming was reported in a later analysis. Most of the TCR beta V segments (in an earlier analysis) were productive either about 87% or about 30% of the time.

13 Jbeta primers and 60 Vbeta primers were used for the PCR. Sequencing was performed with immunoSEQ multiplex PCR; in TCRdb, only in-frame clones are kept and a portion is missing. The table shows more than 80,000 clones, with 70% to 85% occurring only once. The TCR sequence derives from a man aged 60 to 75 in good health and CMV-seronegative. The source material was PBMCs.

DNA of the CDR3: TGTGCCAGCAGCCTGCAGGGGAGCCGGTTTGGCGCTTTCTTT. Protein: CASSLQGSRFGAFF. The J gene is TRBJ1-1, the V gene TRBV7-8, with D tentatively TRBD1 (6 bases). V was pared by 5 bases and J by 11 bases, with 21 bases between. The CDR3 loop spans 14 amino acids. Germline values: CDR1 SGHVS, CDR2 FQNEAQ.